This T cell receptor (beta chain) stems from a study of immune cell composition in non-small cell lung cancer. With respect to this clone: Its antigen is not known.

Data came from immunoSEQ multiplex PCR; TCRdb stores just in-frame clones and leaves some out. This sample carries some 9,200 clones, 60% to 80% of them seen once, and the ten largest clones take about 9%. Study outcomes and limitations: Squamous carcinomas (approximately 75%) more often had tumour-associated clones >0.5% than adenocarcinomas (33%).

CDR3 length: 14 amino acids. The germline CDR1 and CDR2 sequences are SGDLS and YYNGEE. V dropped 4 bases and J dropped 1; count of bases not matched to a gene: 1. Sequencing used lung tumor tissue. The TCR originated in a human donor with non-small cell lung cancer. The V and J genes are TRBV9 and TRBJ2-1; 8 bases match TRBD1. The CDR3 coding sequence is TGTGCCAGCAGCCGGACAGGGTCCTACAATGAGCAGTTCTTC. This codes for CASSRTGSYNEQFF.